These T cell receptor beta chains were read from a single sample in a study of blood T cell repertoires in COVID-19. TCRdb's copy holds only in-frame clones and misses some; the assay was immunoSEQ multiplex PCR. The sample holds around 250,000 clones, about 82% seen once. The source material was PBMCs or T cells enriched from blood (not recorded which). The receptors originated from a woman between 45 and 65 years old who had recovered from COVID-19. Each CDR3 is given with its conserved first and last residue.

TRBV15 CATSINSNQPQHF
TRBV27 CASSSLTGGGQPQHF
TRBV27 CASRQGRWRNQPQHF
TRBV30 CAWSAGGNYNEQFF
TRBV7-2 CASSLKVGESYGYTF
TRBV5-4 CASSLTQGAVYEQYF
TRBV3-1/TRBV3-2 CASSQDVGGFQETQYF
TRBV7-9 CASRWGAGANVLTF
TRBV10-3 CAIMGEGNSPLHF
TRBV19 CASSIVGQLDQPQHF
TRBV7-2 CASSLGGNYGYTF
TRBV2 CASTLQRLAGSNEQYF